Listed below are T cell receptor beta chains from one sample, sequenced in a study of T-cell reconstitution after alpha-beta-depleted transplantation in children. MiXCR was run by TCRdb on the PCR reads, yielding one entry per CDR3 protein. The sample has around 450,000 distinct CDR3 sequences, about a sixth seen once. The specimen was PBMCs, mostly from graft donor cells, collected 360 days after TCRalphabeta/CD19-depleted stem cell transplant. The receptors derive from a boy in the first two years of life who had a stem cell transplant for Wiskott-Aldrich syndrome, so the T cells may come from the graft donor. Both conserved end residues are part of each CDR3. The order of the fields is clone size, J gene, V gene, D gene, CDR3 DNA, CDR3 protein. The D gene is left open where the match is weak. Size values are once, few and many counts, or a class for expanded clones, and some rows have none.

abundance: -
j_gene: TRBJ1-6
v_gene: TRBV19
d_gene: TRBD1
CDR3nt: TGTGCCAGTAGTACCGGGACAGGGCCCAGCTCCTATAATTCACCCCTCCACTTT
CDR3aa: CASSTGTGPSSYNSPLHF

abundance: -
j_gene: TRBJ2-3
v_gene: TRBV5-1
d_gene: TRBD2
CDR3nt: TGCGCCAGCAGCTTTGGGGGACTAGCGGGGGCCCACACAGATACGCAGTATTTT
CDR3aa: CASSFGGLAGAHTDTQYF

abundance: few
j_gene: TRBJ2-2
v_gene: TRBV6-2/TRBV6-3
d_gene: TRBD1
CDR3nt: TGTGCCAGCAGTTACCTGGGACAGGGGTACGGCGGGGAGCTGTTTTTT
CDR3aa: CASSYLGQGYGGELFF

abundance: -
j_gene: TRBJ2-3
v_gene: TRBV4-1
d_gene: TRBD1
CDR3nt: TGCGCCAGCAGCCAAGTATGGTCCGTGCGGACAGGCGATGACACAGATACGCAGTATTTT
CDR3aa: CASSQVWSVRTGDDTDTQYF

abundance: -
j_gene: TRBJ2-5
v_gene: TRBV7-2
d_gene: -
CDR3nt: TGTGCCAGCAGCTTTGAAGGATACTCCGTAGAGACCCAGTACTTC
CDR3aa: CASSFEGYSVETQYF

abundance: few
j_gene: TRBJ2-5
v_gene: TRBV29-1
d_gene: -
CDR3nt: TGCAGCGTTGAAGATTTCGGGGGCAGCGAGGAGACCCAGTACTTC
CDR3aa: CSVEDFGGSEETQYF

abundance: -
j_gene: TRBJ2-7
v_gene: TRBV11-2
d_gene: -
CDR3nt: TGTGCCAGCAGCTCACAGGGACGCTCCTACGAGCAGTACTTC
CDR3aa: CASSSQGRSYEQYF

abundance: few
j_gene: TRBJ2-7
v_gene: TRBV5-1
d_gene: -
CDR3nt: TGCGCCAGCAGCTTGGTCCCCCATTTGGAATGGAGCCCCTACGAGCAGTACTTC
CDR3aa: CASSLVPHLEWSPYEQYF

abundance: few
j_gene: TRBJ1-2
v_gene: TRBV7-9
d_gene: -
CDR3nt: TGTGCCAGCAGCTCATTGGATAACTATGGCTACACCTTC
CDR3aa: CASSSLDNYGYTF

abundance: -
j_gene: TRBJ2-5
v_gene: TRBV7-9
d_gene: -
CDR3nt: TGTGCCAGCAGCCCCACCCCCCGGGACTACCAAGAGACCCAGTACTTC
CDR3aa: CASSPTPRDYQETQYF

abundance: -
j_gene: TRBJ2-1
v_gene: TRBV12-3/TRBV12-4
d_gene: -
CDR3nt: TGTGCCAGCAGTTTGGCGGGCGGGAAAGTTGTCGGTGAGCAGTTCTTC
CDR3aa: CASSLAGGKVVGEQFF

abundance: few
j_gene: TRBJ2-7
v_gene: TRBV6-1
d_gene: -
CDR3nt: TGTGCCAGCACCCCGTCGTCAGGGGTCTACGAGCAGTACTTC
CDR3aa: CASTPSSGVYEQYF

abundance: few
j_gene: TRBJ2-3
v_gene: TRBV5-1
d_gene: -
CDR3nt: TGCGCCAGCAACCCATTTGGAGGCGGCACAGATACGCAGTATTTT
CDR3aa: CASNPFGGGTDTQYF

abundance: -
j_gene: TRBJ2-1
v_gene: TRBV7-8
d_gene: -
CDR3nt: TGTGCCAGCAGCCCCCATAGGCTCGGGGCTCAGGGCTACAATGAGCAGTTCTTC
CDR3aa: CASSPHRLGAQGYNEQFF

abundance: -
j_gene: TRBJ2-1
v_gene: TRBV10-3
d_gene: -
CDR3nt: TGTGCCATCAGTGAGTTTCGGGCGGGGCGGAATGAGCAGTTCTTC
CDR3aa: CAISEFRAGRNEQFF

abundance: -
j_gene: TRBJ2-2
v_gene: TRBV5-1
d_gene: -
CDR3nt: TGCGCCAGCAGCTTGGCGGGAAGGGAGCTGTTTTTT
CDR3aa: CASSLAGRELFF

abundance: few
j_gene: TRBJ2-7
v_gene: TRBV12-3/TRBV12-4
d_gene: -
CDR3nt: TGTGCCAGCAGTTTCCGGTTGAGCTCCTACGAGCAGTACTTC
CDR3aa: CASSFRLSSYEQYF

abundance: -
j_gene: TRBJ1-2
v_gene: TRBV5-1
d_gene: -
CDR3nt: TGCGCCAGCAGCTTGATTTTGGGGGATTATGGCTACACCTTC
CDR3aa: CASSLILGDYGYTF

abundance: few
j_gene: TRBJ2-1
v_gene: TRBV3-1
d_gene: TRBD2
CDR3nt: TGTGCCAGCAGCCGGGGGGGTACCTACAATGAGCAGTTCTTC
CDR3aa: CASSRGGTYNEQFF

abundance: few
j_gene: TRBJ2-6
v_gene: TRBV4-1
d_gene: -
CDR3nt: TGCGCCAGCAGCCAAGTCGGGGACTCTGGACTCTCTTACTCTGGGGCCAACGTCCTGACTTTC
CDR3aa: CASSQVGDSGLSYSGANVLTF

abundance: -
j_gene: TRBJ2-7
v_gene: TRBV6-1
d_gene: -
CDR3nt: TGTGCCAGCAGTAGACGCGGGGATGCCCCCTCCTACGAGCAGTACTTC
CDR3aa: CASSRRGDAPSYEQYF

abundance: -
j_gene: TRBJ2-1
v_gene: TRBV4-3
d_gene: TRBD2
CDR3nt: TGCGCCAGCAGCCGGATAGCGGGTTTGGACAATGAGCAGTTCTTC
CDR3aa: CASSRIAGLDNEQFF

abundance: -
j_gene: TRBJ2-1
v_gene: TRBV6-1
d_gene: TRBD2
CDR3nt: TGTGCCAGCACAGCGGGATACTCCTACAATGAGCAGTTCTTC
CDR3aa: CASTAGYSYNEQFF

abundance: many
j_gene: TRBJ2-2
v_gene: TRBV10-2
d_gene: -
CDR3nt: TGCGCCAGCAGCACCGGGACTAACACCGGGGAGCTGTTTTTT
CDR3aa: CASSTGTNTGELFF

abundance: many
j_gene: TRBJ2-1
v_gene: TRBV24-1
d_gene: -
CDR3nt: TGTGCCACCAGTCCCGACAACGACTATGAGCAGTTCTTC
CDR3aa: CATSPDNDYEQFF

abundance: few
j_gene: TRBJ1-5
v_gene: TRBV20-1
d_gene: TRBD1
CDR3nt: TGCAGTGCTAGAGAGGACAGGGTCAGAGCACCCCAGCATTTT
CDR3aa: CSAREDRVRAPQHF

abundance: -
j_gene: TRBJ2-7
v_gene: TRBV11-2
d_gene: -
CDR3nt: TGTGCCAGCAGCTTATTCCCTTCCTCCTACGAGCAGTACTTC
CDR3aa: CASSLFPSSYEQYF

abundance: many
j_gene: TRBJ2-5
v_gene: TRBV29-1
d_gene: -
CDR3nt: TGCAGCGTTGAAACAGCAAGGGGGACCCAGTACTTC
CDR3aa: CSVETARGTQYF

abundance: -
j_gene: TRBJ1-6
v_gene: TRBV10-3
d_gene: -
CDR3nt: TGTGCCATCAAGCCCGGAACCGGGAATTCACCCCTCCACTTT
CDR3aa: CAIKPGTGNSPLHF

abundance: few
j_gene: TRBJ2-3
v_gene: TRBV20-1
d_gene: TRBD1
CDR3nt: TGCAGTCCCCAGGGGGACAGGGCCCTCAGCACAGATACGCAGTATTTT
CDR3aa: CSPQGDRALSTDTQYF

abundance: -
j_gene: TRBJ1-6
v_gene: TRBV30
d_gene: TRBD1
CDR3nt: TGTGCCTGGAGGACAGGGGGGAACAATTCACCCCTCCACTTT
CDR3aa: CAWRTGGNNSPLHF

abundance: -
j_gene: TRBJ1-1
v_gene: TRBV20-1
d_gene: TRBD1
CDR3nt: TGCAGTGCTAGAGATCACAGGGGGCGTTCGGGCACTGAAGCTTTCTTT
CDR3aa: CSARDHRGRSGTEAFF

abundance: -
j_gene: TRBJ2-7
v_gene: TRBV3-1
d_gene: TRBD1
CDR3nt: TGTGCCAGCAGCCCCCGGACAGGGGGAAACTTC
CDR3aa: CASSPRTGGNF

abundance: -
j_gene: TRBJ1-5
v_gene: TRBV12-3/TRBV12-4
d_gene: TRBD1
CDR3nt: TGTGCCAGCAGTTTTAGACAGGGCGGACGGCAGCCCCAGCATTTT
CDR3aa: CASSFRQGGRQPQHF

abundance: -
j_gene: TRBJ2-5
v_gene: TRBV20-1
d_gene: TRBD2
CDR3nt: TGCAGTGCTAGAAACCCCCTAAAAGCGGGAACCCAGTACTTC
CDR3aa: CSARNPLKAGTQYF

abundance: -
j_gene: TRBJ1-1
v_gene: TRBV6-6
d_gene: TRBD1
CDR3nt: TGTGCCAGCAGTTACGGGCAGGGGGGGGAAGCTTTCTTT
CDR3aa: CASSYGQGGEAFF

abundance: -
j_gene: TRBJ2-1
v_gene: TRBV5-1
d_gene: TRBD1
CDR3nt: TGCGCCAGCAGCTTGCCCCTCGACAGGGCTAATGAGCAGTTCTTC
CDR3aa: CASSLPLDRANEQFF

abundance: -
j_gene: TRBJ2-5
v_gene: TRBV5-1
d_gene: -
CDR3nt: TGCGCCAGCAGCATCAGGGCCGGGGAGACCCAGTACTTC
CDR3aa: CASSIRAGETQYF

abundance: few
j_gene: TRBJ2-1
v_gene: TRBV11-1
d_gene: TRBD1
CDR3nt: TGTGCCAGCAGCTTAGGGGCCGGGACAGGGGTAGCCAACAATGAGCAGTTCTTC
CDR3aa: CASSLGAGTGVANNEQFF

abundance: many
j_gene: TRBJ2-1
v_gene: TRBV7-6
d_gene: TRBD2
CDR3nt: TGTGCCAGCAGCTTCCCCTCTACTCTAGCGGGAGTTTACAATGAGCAGTTCTTC
CDR3aa: CASSFPSTLAGVYNEQFF

abundance: few
j_gene: TRBJ1-5
v_gene: TRBV29-1
d_gene: -
CDR3nt: TGCAGCGTGATGGGGGCTAGCAATCAGCCCCAGCATTTT
CDR3aa: CSVMGASNQPQHF

abundance: few
j_gene: TRBJ2-3
v_gene: TRBV6-5
d_gene: -
CDR3nt: TGTGCCAGCAGTTACTCGACCAGCACAGATACGCAGTATTTT
CDR3aa: CASSYSTSTDTQYF

abundance: few
j_gene: TRBJ2-3
v_gene: TRBV20-1
d_gene: -
CDR3nt: TGCAGTGCCCTAACCTTCGGCACAGATACGCAGTATTTT
CDR3aa: CSALTFGTDTQYF

abundance: few
j_gene: TRBJ2-7
v_gene: TRBV28
d_gene: TRBD1
CDR3nt: TGTGCCAGCAGTTCCCTATACACAGGGGGGATTTACGAGCAGTACTTC
CDR3aa: CASSSLYTGGIYEQYF